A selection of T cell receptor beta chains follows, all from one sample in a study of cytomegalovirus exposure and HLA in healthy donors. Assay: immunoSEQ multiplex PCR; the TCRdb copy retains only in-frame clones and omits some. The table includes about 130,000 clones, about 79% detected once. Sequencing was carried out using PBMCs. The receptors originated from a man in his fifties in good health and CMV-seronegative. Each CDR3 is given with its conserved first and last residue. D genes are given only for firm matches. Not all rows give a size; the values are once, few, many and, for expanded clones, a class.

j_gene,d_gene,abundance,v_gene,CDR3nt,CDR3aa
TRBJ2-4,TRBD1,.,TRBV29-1,TGCAGCGTTGAAGGGACAGGGGTGAACATTCAGTACTTC,CSVEGTGVNIQYF
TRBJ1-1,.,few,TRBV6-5,TGTGCCAGCAGTCGCGGGACCCCGAACACTGAAGCTTTCTTT,CASSRGTPNTEAFF
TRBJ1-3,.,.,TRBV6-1,TGTGCCAGCAGTGCCGCGGGGGTAGTCCACTCTGGAAACACCATATATTTT,CASSAAGVVHSGNTIYF
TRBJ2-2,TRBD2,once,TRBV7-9,TGTTCCAGCAGCCGAACTAGCGGGGGTTCTGGCACCGGGGAGCTGTTTTTT,CSSSRTSGGSGTGELFF
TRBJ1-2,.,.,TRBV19,TGTGCCAGTAGTATGTTAGCTAACTATGGCTACACCTTC,CASSMLANYGYTF
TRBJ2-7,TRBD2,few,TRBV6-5,TGTGCCAGCAGTTACTTCACTAGCGGGGCCTACGAGCAGTACTTC,CASSYFTSGAYEQYF
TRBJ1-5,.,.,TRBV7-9,TGTGCCAGCAGCCGTGGACACCAAGGGAACCAGCCCCAGCATTTT,CASSRGHQGNQPQHF
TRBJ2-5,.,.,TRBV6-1,TGTGCCAGCAGGCAGGGTCAAGAGACCCAGTACTTC,CASRQGQETQYF
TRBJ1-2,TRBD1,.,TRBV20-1,TGCAGTGACACAGGGGACTATGGCTACACCTTC,CSDTGDYGYTF
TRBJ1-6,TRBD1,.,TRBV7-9,TGTGCCAGCAGCCCTAGATCGGACAGGGTTTCACCCCTCCACTTT,CASSPRSDRVSPLHF
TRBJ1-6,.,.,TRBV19,TGTGCCAGTGTCTATTCACCCCTCCACTTT,CASVYSPLHF
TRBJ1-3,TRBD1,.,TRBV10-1,TGCGCCAGCAGTGCCGGGACAGGGGTGCATGGAAACACCATATATTTT,CASSAGTGVHGNTIYF
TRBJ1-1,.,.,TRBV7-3,TGTGCCAGCAGCATGGACAACATGAACACTGAAGCTTTCTTT,CASSMDNMNTEAFF
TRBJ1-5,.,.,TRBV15,TGTGCCACCAGCATTCGGGGTCCTAGCAATCAGCCCCAGCATTTT,CATSIRGPSNQPQHF
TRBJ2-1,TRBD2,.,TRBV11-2,TGTGCCAGCAGCTCCGTCAGACTAGCGGGGTACAATGAGCAGTTCTTC,CASSSVRLAGYNEQFF
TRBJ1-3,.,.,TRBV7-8,TGTGCCAGCAGCTTTGGAGGGCGTATAGGGGACACCATATATTTT,CASSFGGRIGDTIYF
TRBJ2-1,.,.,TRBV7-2,TGTGCCAGCAGCACCCGCTTTAGCGGACACAATGAGCAGTTCTTC,CASSTRFSGHNEQFF
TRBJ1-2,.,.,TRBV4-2,TGTGCCAGCAGCCAAGATCGTGTCAGGGTCTATGGCTACACCTTC,CASSQDRVRVYGYTF
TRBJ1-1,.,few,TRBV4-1,TGCGCCAGCAGCCAAGTTGGCAGAATCACTGAAGCTTTCTTT,CASSQVGRITEAFF
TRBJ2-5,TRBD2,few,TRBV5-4,TGTGCCAGCAGCATCCGGGACTATCAAGAGACCCAGTACTTC,CASSIRDYQETQYF
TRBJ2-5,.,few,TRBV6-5,TGTGCCAGCAGTTTACCGGGGTTCGGAGAGACCCAGTACTTC,CASSLPGFGETQYF
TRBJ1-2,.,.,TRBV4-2,TGTGCCAGCAGCCAAGGATCGGTGTCGCCGCTCCTCTACACCTTC,CASSQGSVSPLLYTF
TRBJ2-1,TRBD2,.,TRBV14,TGTGCCAGCAGTCCAGCGGGGGGGCCCTACAATGAGCAGTTCTTC,CASSPAGGPYNEQFF
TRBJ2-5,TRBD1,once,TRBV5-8,TGTGCCAGCAGCTCTGGGACAGGGGAGACCCAGTACTTC,CASSSGTGETQYF
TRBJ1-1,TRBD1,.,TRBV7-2,TGTGCCAGCAGCTCACAGGGGGAGGACACTGAAGCTTTCTTT,CASSSQGEDTEAFF
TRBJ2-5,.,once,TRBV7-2,TGTGCCAGCAGCTTAGCCCAGGGGCCCAGTGAGACCCAGTACTTC,CASSLAQGPSETQYF
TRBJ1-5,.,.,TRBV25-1,TGTGCCAGCAGCCCCAGCAGGGATAGCAATCAGCCCCAGCATTTT,CASSPSRDSNQPQHF
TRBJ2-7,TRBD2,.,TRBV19,TGTGCCAGTAGTATCGGCGGGGGGGTCTACGAGCAGTACTTC,CASSIGGGVYEQYF
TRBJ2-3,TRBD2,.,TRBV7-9,TGTGCCAGCAGCTCCCGACTAGCGGGGGGGAGCACAGATACGCAGTATTTT,CASSSRLAGGSTDTQYF